This TCR beta chain was observed in a study of CD8+CD57+ T cells in acquired aplastic anemia. Genomic DNA templated the TCR beta VDJ and CDR3 profiling. One entry per CDR3 protein, called by TCRdb with MiXCR from the reads. In the table there are 450,000 to 600,000 distinct CDR3 sequences, approximately 33% of which are singletons. Germline V CDR1 and CDR2: SGHAT, FQDESV (reference sequence). The CDR3 spans 16 residues. By flow cytometry, patients selected for sequencing had shown an expansion of CD8+CD57+ cells. As to this clonotype: A read error is possible here, since a much larger clone lies one base away.

Sequenced input: sorted CD4+, CD8+, or CD8+CD57+ T cells (not recorded which) from PBMCs. The gene calls are TRBV11-1 and TRBJ1-3; D perhaps matches TRBD1 (6 bases). This sequence was found in a human donor with aplastic anemia. Here the CDR3 DNA reads TGTACCAGCAGCTCCCGTGGAGGGACAACTGGAAACACCATATATTTT. Its translation: CTSSSRGGTTGNTIYF.